A selection of T cell receptor beta chains follows, all from one sample in a study of response to subunit inactivated influenza vaccine. Via MiXCR, TCRdb re-called the RT-PCR reads, giving one row per CDR3 protein. The sample consists of some 520,000 distinct CDR3 sequences, approximately 15% of them appearing once. Specimen: CD4+ T cells sorted from PBMCs, collected around 25 months after vaccination. Every receptor here comes from a man between 45 and 75 years old who received an inactivated influenza vaccine. CDR3s include the opening cysteine and the closing phenylalanine or tryptophan. Each record gives: clone size, V gene, D gene, J gene, CDR3 protein, CDR3 DNA. A D gene is named only where the DNA matches it firmly. A clone size is listed for some rows: how often the clone was seen (once, few, many), or a class if it is expanded.

>NA|TRBV18|NA|TRBJ2-2
CASSPSGRTGELFF
TGTGCCAGCTCACCGTCAGGGAGAACCGGGGAGCTGTTTTTT
>few|TRBV6-2/TRBV6-3|TRBD1|TRBJ2-6
CASTRTGASGANVLTF
TGTGCCAGCACCCGGACAGGGGCCTCTGGGGCCAACGTCCTGACTTTC
>NA|TRBV6-1|NA|TRBJ1-2
CASSRKGANYGYTF
TGTGCCAGCAGTCGAAAAGGGGCTAACTATGGCTACACCTTC
>NA|TRBV28|TRBD1|TRBJ2-1
CASSGPGQTYNEQFF
TGTGCCAGCAGTGGACCGGGACAGACCTACAATGAGCAGTTCTTC
>NA|TRBV9|TRBD2|TRBJ2-1
CASNQAGGGNEQFF
TGTGCCAGCAATCAAGCGGGGGGAGGCAATGAGCAGTTCTTC
>few|TRBV20-1|TRBD1|TRBJ1-6
CSAREQGRDSPLHF
TGCAGTGCTAGAGAACAGGGGAGGGATTCACCCCTCCACTTT
>NA|TRBV7-8|NA|TRBJ1-3
CASSTGEDWGNTIYF
TGTGCCAGCAGCACGGGGGAGGATTGGGGTAACACCATATATTTT
>NA|TRBV5-1|NA|TRBJ2-3
CASSLVSWAYTDTQYF
TGCGCCAGCAGCTTGGTGTCTTGGGCCTACACAGATACGCAGTATTTT
>NA|TRBV20-1|NA|TRBJ1-1
CSARQGRTEAFF
TGCAGTGCTAGACAGGGGAGGACTGAAGCTTTCTTT
>NA|TRBV4-1|NA|TRBJ1-1
CASSQAGQGLWTEAFF
TGCGCCAGCAGCCAAGCCGGGCAGGGTCTATGGACTGAAGCTTTCTTT
>few|TRBV20-1|NA|TRBJ2-7
CSATVPGPSYEQYF
TGCAGTGCTACTGTACCGGGACCTTCCTACGAGCAGTACTTC
>NA|TRBV4-1|TRBD1|TRBJ1-1
CASRQQGSGEAFF
TGCGCCAGCAGACAACAGGGGTCGGGTGAAGCTTTCTTT
>NA|TRBV20-1|NA|TRBJ2-7
CSATDANSYEQYF
TGCAGTGCTACCGACGCAAACTCCTACGAGCAGTACTTC
>NA|TRBV12-3/TRBV12-4|NA|TRBJ2-2
CASSLAGRSGELFF
TGTGCCAGCAGTTTAGCGGGAAGGTCCGGGGAGCTGTTTTTT
>NA|TRBV7-2|NA|TRBJ2-2
CASSFGFGLSNTGELFF
TGTGCCAGCAGCTTTGGGTTTGGGCTCTCGAACACCGGGGAGCTGTTTTTT
>NA|TRBV20-1|TRBD1|TRBJ2-1
CSAKRPGQPLVNEQFF
TGCAGTGCCAAAAGACCGGGACAGCCTCTAGTGAATGAGCAGTTCTTC
>NA|TRBV6-2/TRBV6-3|TRBD2|TRBJ2-7
CASSRTGLAASYEQYF
TGTGCCAGCAGTCGGACGGGACTAGCGGCTTCCTACGAGCAGTACTTC
>NA|TRBV9|TRBD2|TRBJ2-1
CASSPLAGVRKNEQFF
TGTGCCAGCAGCCCCCTAGCGGGAGTCAGGAAAAATGAGCAGTTCTTC
>NA|TRBV20-1|TRBD2|TRBJ2-1
CSAPAPLAGENYNEQFF
TGCAGTGCCCCCGCCCCACTAGCGGGAGAGAACTACAATGAGCAGTTCTTC
>NA|TRBV11-2|TRBD1|TRBJ1-2
CASSANRGGNYGYTF
TGTGCCAGCAGCGCAAACAGGGGAGGGAACTATGGCTACACCTTC
>NA|TRBV28|TRBD1|TRBJ1-1
CASRSWTGKTEAFF
TGTGCCAGCAGATCTTGGACAGGGAAGACTGAAGCTTTCTTT
>NA|TRBV5-1|NA|TRBJ1-5
CASSSPGHGPWPQHF
TGCGCCAGCAGCTCCCCGGGACACGGACCGTGGCCCCAGCATTTT
>few|TRBV11-2|NA|TRBJ1-1
CASSLDVGARAEAFF
TGTGCCAGCAGCTTAGATGTTGGGGCGCGGGCTGAAGCTTTCTTT
>few|TRBV2|NA|TRBJ1-1
CASKIETGVSTEAFF
TGTGCCAGCAAAATCGAGACAGGAGTGAGCACTGAAGCTTTCTTT
>NA|TRBV10-3|TRBD2|TRBJ2-1
CATLRAGGDFNEQFF
TGTGCCACCCTCCGGGCGGGAGGGGATTTCAATGAGCAGTTCTTC
>few|TRBV29-1|NA|TRBJ2-2
CSVAGAAGKTGELFF
TGCAGCGTTGCAGGGGCGGCCGGGAAGACCGGGGAGCTGTTTTTT
>few|TRBV7-9|NA|TRBJ2-5
CASSLLRETQYF
TGTGCCAGCAGCCTTCTTAGGGAGACCCAGTACTTC
>NA|TRBV3-1|NA|TRBJ1-4
CASSLSGRDVEKLFF
TGTGCCAGCAGCCTCAGTGGTCGGGACGTAGAAAAACTGTTTTTT
>NA|TRBV7-8|TRBD1|TRBJ1-5
CASSLAPGQGNSQPQHF
TGTGCCAGCAGCTTAGCGCCGGGACAGGGTAACAGTCAGCCCCAGCATTTT
>NA|TRBV5-1|TRBD1|TRBJ2-1
CACHRQGSYNEQFF
TGCGCCTGCCATCGACAGGGCTCCTACAATGAGCAGTTCTTC
>many|TRBV15|TRBD2|TRBJ2-3
CATSRWAGGPTDTQYF
TGTGCCACCAGCAGATGGGCGGGAGGGCCCACAGATACGCAGTATTTT
>few|TRBV20-1|NA|TRBJ2-5
CSASGGRETQYF
TGCAGTGCTAGCGGGGGGCGGGAGACCCAGTACTTC
>few|TRBV29-1|NA|TRBJ1-4
CSVEAGPNNEKLFF
TGCAGCGTTGAAGCAGGGCCGAATAATGAAAAACTGTTTTTT